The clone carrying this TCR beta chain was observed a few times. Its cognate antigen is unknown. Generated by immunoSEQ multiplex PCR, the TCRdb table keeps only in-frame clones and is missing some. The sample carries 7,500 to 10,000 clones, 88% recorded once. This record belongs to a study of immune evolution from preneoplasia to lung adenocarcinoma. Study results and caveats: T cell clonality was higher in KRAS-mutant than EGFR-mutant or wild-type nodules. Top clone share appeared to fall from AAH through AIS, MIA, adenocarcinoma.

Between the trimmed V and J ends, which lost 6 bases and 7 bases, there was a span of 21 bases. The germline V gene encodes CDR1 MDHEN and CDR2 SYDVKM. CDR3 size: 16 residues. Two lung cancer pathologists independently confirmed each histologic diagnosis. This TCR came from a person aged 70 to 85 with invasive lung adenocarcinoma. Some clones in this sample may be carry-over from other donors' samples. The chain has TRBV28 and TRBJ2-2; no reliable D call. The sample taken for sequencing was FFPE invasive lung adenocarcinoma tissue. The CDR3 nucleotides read TGTGCCAGCAGCCTAGGTACCTATTTAGGCGGCGGGGAGCTGTTTTTT. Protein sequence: CASSLGTYLGGGELFF.